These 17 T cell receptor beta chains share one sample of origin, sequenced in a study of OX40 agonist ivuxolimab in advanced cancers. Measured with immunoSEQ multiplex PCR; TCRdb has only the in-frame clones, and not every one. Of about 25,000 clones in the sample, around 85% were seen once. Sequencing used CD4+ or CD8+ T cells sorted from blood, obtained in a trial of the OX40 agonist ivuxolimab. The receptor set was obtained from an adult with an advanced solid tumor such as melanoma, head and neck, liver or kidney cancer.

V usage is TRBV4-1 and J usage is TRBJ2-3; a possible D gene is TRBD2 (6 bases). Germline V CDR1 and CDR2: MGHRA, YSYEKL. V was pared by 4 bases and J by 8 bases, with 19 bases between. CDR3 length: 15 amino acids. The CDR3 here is CASSPLRELLGTQYF. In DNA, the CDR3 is TGCGCCAGCAGCCCCCTTCGGGAGCTTTTGGGTACGCAGTATTTT.

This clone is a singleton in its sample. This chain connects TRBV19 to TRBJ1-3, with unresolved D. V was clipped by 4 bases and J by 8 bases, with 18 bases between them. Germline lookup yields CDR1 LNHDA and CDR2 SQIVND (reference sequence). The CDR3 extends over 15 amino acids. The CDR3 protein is CASSRSTLLVDTIYF. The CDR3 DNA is TGTGCCAGTAGTAGATCGACACTCTTGGTGGACACCATATATTTT.

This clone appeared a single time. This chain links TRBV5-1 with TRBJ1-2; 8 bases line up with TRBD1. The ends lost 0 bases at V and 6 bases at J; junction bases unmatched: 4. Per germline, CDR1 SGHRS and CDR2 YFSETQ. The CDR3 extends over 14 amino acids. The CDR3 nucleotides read TGCGCCAGCAGCTTGGCAACAGGGGGGGATGGCTACACCTTC. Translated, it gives CASSLATGGDGYTF.

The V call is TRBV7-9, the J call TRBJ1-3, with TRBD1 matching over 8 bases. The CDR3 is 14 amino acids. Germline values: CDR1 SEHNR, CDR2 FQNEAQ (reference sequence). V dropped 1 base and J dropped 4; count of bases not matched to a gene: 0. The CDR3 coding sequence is TGTGCCAGCAGCTTAGGGACAGGGGGAAACACCATATATTTT. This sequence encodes CASSLGTGGNTIYF.

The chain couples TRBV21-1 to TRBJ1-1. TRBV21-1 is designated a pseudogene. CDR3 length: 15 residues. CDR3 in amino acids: CASSKERGRNTEAFF. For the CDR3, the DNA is TGTGCCAGCAGCAAAGAGAGGGGCAGAAACACTGAAGCTTTCTTT.

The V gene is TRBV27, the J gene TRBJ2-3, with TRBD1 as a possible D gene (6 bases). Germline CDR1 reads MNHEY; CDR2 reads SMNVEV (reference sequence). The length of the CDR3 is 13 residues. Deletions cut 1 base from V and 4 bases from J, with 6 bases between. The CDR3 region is CASSLYRADTQYF. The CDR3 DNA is TGTGCCAGCAGTTTATACAGGGCAGATACGCAGTATTTT.

CDR3 nucleotide sequence: TGTGCCAGCATGGGCAATGAGCAGTTCTTC. Translating gives CASMGNEQFF. V and J are TRBV6-1 and TRBJ2-1; D is ambiguous. The CDR3 loop spans 10 amino acids. Trimming pared 7 bases from V and 6 bases from J, leaving 4 bases between. Germline V gene lookup returns CDR1 MNHNS and CDR2 SASEGT.

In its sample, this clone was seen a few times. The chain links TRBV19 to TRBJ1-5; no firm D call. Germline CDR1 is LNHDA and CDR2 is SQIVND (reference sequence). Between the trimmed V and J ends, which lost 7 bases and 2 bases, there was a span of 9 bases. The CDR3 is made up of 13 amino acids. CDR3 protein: CASMSGGNQPQHF. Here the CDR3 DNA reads TGTGCCAGTATGAGTGGCGGCAATCAGCCCCAGCATTTT.

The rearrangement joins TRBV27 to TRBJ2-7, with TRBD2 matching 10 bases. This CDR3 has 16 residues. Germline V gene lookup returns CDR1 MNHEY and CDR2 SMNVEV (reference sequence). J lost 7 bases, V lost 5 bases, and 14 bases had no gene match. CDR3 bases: TGTGCCAGCAGTCCCTTACGTCTAGCGGGAGCCGAAGAGCAGTACTTC. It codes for CASSPLRLAGAEEQYF.

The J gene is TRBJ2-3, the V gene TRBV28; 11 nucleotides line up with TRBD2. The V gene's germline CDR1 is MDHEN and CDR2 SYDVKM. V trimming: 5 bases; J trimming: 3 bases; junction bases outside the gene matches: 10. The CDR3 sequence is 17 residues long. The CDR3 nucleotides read TGTGCCAGCAGTCTGGGGACTAGCGGCCCCTCAACAGATACGCAGTATTTT. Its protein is CASSLGTSGPSTDTQYF.

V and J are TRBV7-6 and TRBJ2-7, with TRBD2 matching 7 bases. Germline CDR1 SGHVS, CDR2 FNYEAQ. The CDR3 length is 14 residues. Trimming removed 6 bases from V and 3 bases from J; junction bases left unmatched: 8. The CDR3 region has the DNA TGTGCCAGCAGTCCCGGGAGGACAAACTACGAGCAGTACTTC. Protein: CASSPGRTNYEQYF. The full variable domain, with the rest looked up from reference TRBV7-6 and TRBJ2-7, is GAGVSQSPRYKVTKRGQDVALRCDPISGHVSLYWYRQALGQGPEFLTYFNYEAQQDKSGLPNDRFSAERPEGSISTLTIQRTEQRDSAMYRCASSPGRTNYEQYFGPGTRLTVT.

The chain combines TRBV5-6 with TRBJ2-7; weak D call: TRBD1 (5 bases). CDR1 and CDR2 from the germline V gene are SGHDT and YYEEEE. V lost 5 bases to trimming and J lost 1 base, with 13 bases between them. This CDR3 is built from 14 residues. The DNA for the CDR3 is TGTGCCAGCAGTTCGGACACAACTTCCTACGAGCAGTACTTC. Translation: CASSSDTTSYEQYF.

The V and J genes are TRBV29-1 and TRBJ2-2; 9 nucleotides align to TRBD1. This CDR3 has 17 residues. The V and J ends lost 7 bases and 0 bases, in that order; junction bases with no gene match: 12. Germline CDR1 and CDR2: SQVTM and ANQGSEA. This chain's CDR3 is CSGVPRDRAANTGELFF. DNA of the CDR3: TGCAGCGGAGTGCCTAGGGACAGGGCTGCGAACACCGGGGAGCTGTTTTTT.

The CDR3 reads CASSVRDLPPYGYTF. CDR3 nucleotides: TGTGCCAGCAGCGTGAGAGATCTCCCCCCCTATGGCTACACCTTC. J is TRBJ1-2 and V is TRBV9, with D unclear. Per germline, CDR1 SGDLS and CDR2 YYNGEE. V was cut by 2 bases and J by 4 bases, with 15 bases left in between. This CDR3 comprises 15 residues.

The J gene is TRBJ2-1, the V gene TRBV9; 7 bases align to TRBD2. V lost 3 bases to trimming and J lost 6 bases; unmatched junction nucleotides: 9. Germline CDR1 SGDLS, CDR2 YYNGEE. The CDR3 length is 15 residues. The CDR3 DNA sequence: TGTGCCAGCAGCGAATGGGCAGGGAGGGGCAATGAGCAGTTCTTC. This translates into CASSEWAGRGNEQFF. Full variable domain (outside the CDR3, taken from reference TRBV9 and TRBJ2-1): DSGVTQTPKHLITATGQRVTLRCSPRSGDLSVYWYQQSLDQGLQFLIQYYNGEERAKGNILERFSAQQFPDLHSELNLSSLELGDSALYFCASSEWAGRGNEQFFGPGTRLTVL.

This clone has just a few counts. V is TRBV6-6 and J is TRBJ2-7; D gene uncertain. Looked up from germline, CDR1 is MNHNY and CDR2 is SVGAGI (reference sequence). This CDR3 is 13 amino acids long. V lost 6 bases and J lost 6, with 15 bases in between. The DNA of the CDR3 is TGTGCCAGCAGCTTACACGAGACGAGCGAGCAGTACTTC. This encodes CASSLHETSEQYF.

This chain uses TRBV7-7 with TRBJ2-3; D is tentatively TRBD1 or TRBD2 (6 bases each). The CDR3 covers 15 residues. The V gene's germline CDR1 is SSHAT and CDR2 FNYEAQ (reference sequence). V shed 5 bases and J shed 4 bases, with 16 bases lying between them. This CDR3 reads CASSRGLEGADTQYF. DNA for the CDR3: TGTGCCAGCAGCAGGGGACTCGAGGGGGCAGATACGCAGTATTTT. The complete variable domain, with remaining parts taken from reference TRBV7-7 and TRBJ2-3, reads GAGVSQSPRYKVTKRGQDVTLRCDPISSHATLYWYQQALGQGPEFLTYFNYEAQPDKSGLPSDRFSAERPEGSISTLTIQRTEQRDSAMYRCASSRGLEGADTQYFGPGTRLTVL.